Detailed here is one T cell receptor (beta chain). One entry per CDR3 protein results from TCRdb running MiXCR on the 5' RACE reads. The sample includes 50,000 to 60,000 distinct CDR3 sequences, around 6.7% of them seen just once. The data derive from a study of spatial heterogeneity in lung cancer. Time point defined: blood at routine non-recurrence follow-up after resection. Unsorted whole RNA from tumor, nontumor lung or frozen PBMC underwent sequencing. The CDR3 covers 15 residues. V shed 5 bases, J shed 3 bases, and the junction held 4 bases outside the gene matches. The germline gives CDR1 MDHEN, CDR2 SYDVKM.

The sample consisted of PBMCs, taken at follow-up. This sequence was found in a female donor with early-stage non-small cell lung cancer. V gene TRBV28 combines with J gene TRBJ1-3; 10 positions match TRBD1. CDR3 loop: CASSPGQGGGNTIYF. The CDR3 DNA reads TGTGCCAGCAGTCCCGGACAGGGGGGTGGAAACACCATATATTTT.